The 9 T cell receptor beta chains listed next were all sequenced from one sample in a study of cytomegalovirus exposure and HLA in healthy donors. PCR primers comprised 60 Vbeta and 13 Jbeta primers. The method was immunoSEQ multiplex PCR; TCRdb's version includes in-frame clones alone and lacks a portion of them. The sample carries some 150,000 clones, around 77% recorded once. The specimen sequenced was PBMCs. These receptor sequences come from a man aged 25-40 years in good health and CMV-seropositive.

The chain recombines TRBV7-2 with TRBJ2-7, with 8 bases that match TRBD1. Germline values: CDR1 SGHTA, CDR2 FQGNSA. This CDR3 is 13 amino acids long. With 5 bases clipped from V and 6 bases from J, the junction kept 6 bases outside the gene matches. CDR3 sequence: CASSKTGDSEQYF. CDR3 in DNA: TGTGCCAGCAGCAAGACAGGGGACAGCGAGCAGTACTTC. Combining the CDR3 with reference TRBV7-2 and TRBJ2-7 gives the whole variable domain GAGVSQSPSNKVTEKGKDVELRCDPISGHTALYWYRQSLGQGLEFLIYFQGNSAPDKSGLPSDRFSAERTGGSVSTLTIQRTQQEDSAVYLCASSKTGDSEQYFGPGTRLTVT.

The J gene is TRBJ1-1, the V gene TRBV5-1; 7 bases are shared with TRBD1. There are 14 residues in the CDR3. The germline CDR1 and CDR2 sequences are SGHRS and YFSETQ. V lost 7 bases and J lost 1; bases outside the gene matches: 7. The CDR3 DNA is TGCGCCAGCGGAACCGGGACAGAGAACACTGAAGCTTTCTTT. Amino acid sequence: CASGTGTENTEAFF.

This sequence joins TRBV7-9 and TRBJ2-3, with a possible D match to TRBD2 (5 bases). CDR1 is SEHNR, CDR2 FQNEAQ, per germline (reference sequence). With 6 bases removed from V and 1 base from J, the gap between germline ends came to 14 bases. This CDR3 contains 15 residues. In DNA form, the CDR3 reads TGTGCCAGCAGTCCCAGCGGTGCGGGCACAGATACGCAGTATTTT. Residues: CASSPSGAGTDTQYF.

The chain carries TRBV6-5 and TRBJ1-2; D gene ambiguous. The CDR3 consists of 15 residues. Trimming stripped 0 bases from V and 4 bases from J, with 12 bases between. Germline values: CDR1 MNHEY, CDR2 SVGAGI. CDR3: CASSYSAGLSYGYTF. CDR3 coding DNA: TGTGCCAGCAGTTACTCGGCAGGCTTGAGCTATGGCTACACCTTC.

This chain links TRBV6-6 with TRBJ2-1; 8 bases align to TRBD1. There are 13 residues in the CDR3. Germline values: CDR1 MNHNY, CDR2 SVGAGI (reference sequence). The junction had 7 bases not matched to a gene; V was cut back by 10 bases and J by 5 bases. The CDR3 bases are TGTGCCACATTACCGGGACAGGACAATGAGCAGTTCTTC. Translating gives CATLPGQDNEQFF.

The chain has TRBV7-9 and TRBJ1-5, with 7 bases identical to TRBD1. CDR1 is SEHNR, CDR2 FQNEAQ, per germline (reference sequence). The CDR3 contains 13 residues. The trim removed 1 base at V and 11 bases at J, leaving 5 bases unmatched. This chain's CDR3 is CASSLGEQGSQHF. The CDR3 DNA sequence: TGTGCCAGCAGCTTAGGAGAACAGGGGTCCCAGCATTTT.

This sequence joins TRBV27 and TRBJ2-7; the match to TRBD1 covers 8 bases. This CDR3 region has 13 residues. The V gene end was trimmed by 5 bases and the J gene end by 6 bases; junction bases not matched to a gene: 6. CDR1 is MNHEY and CDR2 is SMNVEV in the germline V gene (reference sequence). The DNA of the CDR3 is TGTGCCAGCAGTGATCGGACAGGGAGCGAGCAGTACTTC. Protein: CASSDRTGSEQYF.

The chain employs TRBV5-6 and TRBJ1-1; maybe TRBD1 (5 bases). The CDR3 is made up of 14 amino acids. V lost 1 base to trimming and J lost 4 bases, with 11 bases between them. The V gene's germline CDR1 is SGHDT and CDR2 YYEEEE. The CDR3 reads CASSLWQGSTEAFF. In DNA, the CDR3 is TGTGCCAGCAGCTTGTGGCAGGGATCCACTGAAGCTTTCTTT. The variable domain in full, completed from reference TRBV5-6 and TRBJ1-1, reads DAGVTQSPTHLIKTRGQQVTLRCSPKSGHDTVSWYQQALGQGPQFIFQYYEEEERQRGNFPDRFSGHQFPNYSSELNVNALLLGDSALYLCASSLWQGSTEAFFGQGTRLTVV.

Points on this clone: In the same sample, other DNA sequences code for this CDR3. The V gene is TRBV28, the J gene TRBJ1-3, with TRBD1 as a possible D gene (5 bases). In germline, CDR1 is MDHEN, CDR2 SYDVKM. Trimming left V 6 bases short and J 0 bases short, with 12 bases between. This CDR3 spans 15 amino acids. The CDR3 loop is CASRSTGFSGNTIYF. The CDR3 nucleotides read TGTGCCAGCAGGTCAACAGGCTTCTCTGGAAACACCATATATTTT.